The T cell receptor beta chain under discussion was sequenced for a study of T cell responses to AZD1222 COVID-19 vaccine. Germline-derived CDR1 and CDR2 are LNHNV and YYDKDF (reference sequence). This CDR3 contains 11 residues. With V trimmed by 8 bases and J by 4 bases, 0 bases remained unmatched. Assay used: immunoSEQ multiplex PCR; TCRdb lists only in-frame clones, some missing. The table lists 140,000 to 150,000 clones, about nine tenths of them singletons, with roughly 15% in the top ten. The chain recombines TRBV15 with TRBJ1-2; 8 bases line up with TRBD1. The receptor was isolated from an adult in good health. Sequenced material: peripheral blood, taken on day 0 of AZD1222 vaccination. CDR3 amino acids: CATGTGYGYTF. In DNA, the CDR3 is TGTGCCACCGGGACAGGCTATGGCTACACCTTC.